The 9 T cell receptor beta chains below were found in one sample sequenced in a study of CD8 T cells in ankylosing spondylitis. MiXCR, run by TCRdb on the 5' RACE reads, gives a single entry per CDR3 protein. The sample carries 230,000 or so distinct CDR3 sequences, approximately 20% recorded once. The material sequenced was blood, either unsorted or a sorted T cell fraction (not recorded which). The receptors here all came from a male donor with ankylosing spondylitis or in good health (not recorded which).

V is TRBV29-1 and J is TRBJ1-2; D is undetermined. This CDR3 spans 12 amino acids. V lost 2 bases and J 4 bases, leaving 8 bases between the germline ends. CDR1 is SQVTM and CDR2 is ANQGSEA in the germline V gene. CDR3 nucleotides: TGCAGCGTTGAAACCAGGAGCTATGGCTACACCTTC. Translated: CSVETRSYGYTF. Looking up the rest from reference TRBV29-1 and TRBJ1-2 gives the full variable domain: SAVISQKPSRDICQRGTSLTIQCQVDSQVTMMFWYRQQPGQSLTLIATANQGSEATYESGFVIDKFPISRPNLTFSTLTVSNMSPEDSSIYLCSVETRSYGYTFGSGTRLTVV.

This clonotype was detected many times. This rearrangement joins TRBV7-9 to TRBJ2-5; the D gene is possibly TRBD1 (6 bases). CDR1 is SEHNR and CDR2 is FQNEAQ in the germline V gene (reference sequence). This CDR3 has 12 residues. Deletions cut 5 bases from V and 2 bases from J, with 6 bases between. CDR3 sequence: CASSGQQETQYF. The DNA for the CDR3 is TGTGCCAGCAGCGGACAGCAAGAGACCCAGTACTTC.

This clonotype was counted between two and nine times. The rearrangement links TRBV12-3 or TRBV12-4 to TRBJ2-1; TRBD2 matches 11 bases. This CDR3 has 15 amino acids. V was pared by 6 bases and J by 5 bases, with 6 bases of the junction left unmatched. For the CDR3, the DNA is TGTGCCAGCAGGCTGACTAGCGGGGACCACAATGAGCAGTTCTTC. Amino acid sequence: CASRLTSGDHNEQFF.

The rearrangement uses TRBV20-1 and TRBJ1-3; TRBD1 matches at 7 bases. The CDR3 extends over 13 amino acids. V dropped 6 bases and J dropped 5; count of bases not matched to a gene: 7. Germline V gives CDR1 DFQATT, CDR2 SNEGSKA (reference sequence). The CDR3 protein is CSAIDRVRNTIYF. CDR3 nucleotide sequence: TGCAGTGCGATTGACAGGGTACGAAACACCATATATTTT.

Note on this clonotype: A read error may account for a junction end that differs from germline. V usage is TRBV9 and J usage is TRBJ1-6; D remains ambiguous. Germline V lookup: CDR1 SGDLS, CDR2 YYNGEE. This CDR3 has 13 residues. In DNA form, the CDR3 reads TGTGCCAGCAGCGTAGGGTATAATTCACCTCTCCACTTT. Translating it yields CASSVGYNSPLHF.

This clonotype was found a few times. This chain links TRBV4-1 with TRBJ2-5; D not resolved. The CDR3 sequence is 15 residues long. In germline, CDR1 is MGHRA, CDR2 YSYEKL. Trimming left V 3 bases short and J 0 bases short, with 11 bases between. CDR3 residues: CASSQPTEYQETQYF. CDR3 in DNA: TGCGCCAGCAGCCAGCCTACAGAGTACCAAGAGACCCAGTACTTC.

There are many counts of this clonotype. The rearrangement joins TRBV12-3 or TRBV12-4 to TRBJ2-1; a weak D match, TRBD2 (6 bases). The CDR3 contains 15 residues. V lost 5 bases and J lost 5, with 16 bases in between. The CDR3 nucleotides read TGTGCCAGCAGTCCCCCGGAGGGGTTTCACAATGAGCAGTTCTTC. This codes for CASSPPEGFHNEQFF.

This clonotype showed up just a few times. The J gene is TRBJ2-3, the V gene TRBV11-2; D is uncertain. The CDR3 loop spans 15 amino acids. Germline V gene sequence: CDR1 SGHAT, CDR2 FQNNGV. V dropped 5 bases and J dropped 0 bases, with 12 bases sitting between them. Here the CDR3 reads CASSPPNDSTDTQYF. CDR3 nucleotides: TGTGCCAGCAGCCCTCCGAATGACAGCACAGATACGCAGTATTTT.

This clonotype was seen more than once but under ten times. The rearrangement uses TRBV7-8 and TRBJ2-1; TRBD1 matches at 8 bases. This CDR3 comprises 15 residues. Trimming at V came to 5 bases and at J to 3 bases, leaving 6 bases not matched to a gene. Germline V CDR1 and CDR2: SGHVS, FQNEAQ. CDR3 sequence reads: CASSVGQVNYNEQFF. The CDR3 DNA reads TGTGCCAGCAGCGTGGGACAGGTTAACTACAATGAGCAGTTCTTC.